This T cell receptor beta chain was identified during a study of shared clonotypes between healthy human individuals. V gave up 7 bases and J gave up 3 bases, with 7 bases separating them. This CDR3 contains 12 residues. Germline assignment: CDR1 LNHDA and CDR2 SQIVND (reference sequence). There are many counts of this clone. Method: immunoSEQ multiplex PCR; TCRdb's copy keeps in-frame clones and lacks some. Of roughly 170,000 clones listed, approximately 61% are singletons. The genes are TRBV19 and TRBJ2-1; D gene uncertain. The source material was memory CD4+ T cells sorted from blood. The subset is: CD45RA-negative fraction. This TCR came from a man between 25 and 39 years old in good health. The CDR3 spells CASTTNYNEQFF. CDR3 nucleotide sequence: TGTGCCAGTACCACTAACTACAATGAGCAGTTCTTC. The full variable domain, in which reference TRBV19 and TRBJ2-1 provide the parts outside the CDR3, is DGGITQSPKYLFRKEGQNVTLSCEQNLNHDAMYWYRQDPGQGLRLIYYSQIVNDFQKGDIAEGYSVSREKKESFPLTVTSAQKNPTAFYLCASTTNYNEQFFGPGTRLTVL.